Detailed here is one T cell receptor beta chain. V gave up 8 bases and J gave up 5 bases; unmatched junction bases: 13. From germline, CDR1 is SNHLY and CDR2 FYNNEI. The CDR3 runs 16 residues. Data came from immunoSEQ multiplex PCR; TCRdb stores just in-frame clones and leaves some out. Among approximately 74,000 clones listed, more than 85% were seen once. The sample comes from a study of T cell changes during pregnancy in multiple sclerosis. The starting material was peripheral blood, obtained before pregnancy. The TCR was taken from a female donor with multiple sclerosis, enrolled in a pregnancy study. The rearrangement uses TRBV2 and TRBJ1-5; TRBD1 aligns across 9 bases. The CDR3 reads CASGVPGTGSHQPQHF. The CDR3 nucleotides are TGTGCCAGCGGTGTCCCCGGGACAGGGTCTCATCAGCCCCAGCATTTT.